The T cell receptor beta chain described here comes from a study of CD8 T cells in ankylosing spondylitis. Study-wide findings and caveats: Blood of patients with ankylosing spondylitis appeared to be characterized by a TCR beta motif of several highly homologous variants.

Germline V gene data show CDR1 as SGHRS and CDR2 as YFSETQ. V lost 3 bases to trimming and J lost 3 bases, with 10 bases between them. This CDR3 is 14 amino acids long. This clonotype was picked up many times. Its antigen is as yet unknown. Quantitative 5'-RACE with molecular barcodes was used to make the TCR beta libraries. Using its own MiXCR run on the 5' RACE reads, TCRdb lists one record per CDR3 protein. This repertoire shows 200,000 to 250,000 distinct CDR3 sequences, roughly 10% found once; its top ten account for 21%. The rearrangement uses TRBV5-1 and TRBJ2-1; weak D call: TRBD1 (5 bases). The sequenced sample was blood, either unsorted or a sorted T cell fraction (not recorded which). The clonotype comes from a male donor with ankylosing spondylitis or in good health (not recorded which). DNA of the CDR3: TGCGCCAGCAGCTCCGACAGCCGCTACAATGAGCAGTTCTTC. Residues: CASSSDSRYNEQFF.